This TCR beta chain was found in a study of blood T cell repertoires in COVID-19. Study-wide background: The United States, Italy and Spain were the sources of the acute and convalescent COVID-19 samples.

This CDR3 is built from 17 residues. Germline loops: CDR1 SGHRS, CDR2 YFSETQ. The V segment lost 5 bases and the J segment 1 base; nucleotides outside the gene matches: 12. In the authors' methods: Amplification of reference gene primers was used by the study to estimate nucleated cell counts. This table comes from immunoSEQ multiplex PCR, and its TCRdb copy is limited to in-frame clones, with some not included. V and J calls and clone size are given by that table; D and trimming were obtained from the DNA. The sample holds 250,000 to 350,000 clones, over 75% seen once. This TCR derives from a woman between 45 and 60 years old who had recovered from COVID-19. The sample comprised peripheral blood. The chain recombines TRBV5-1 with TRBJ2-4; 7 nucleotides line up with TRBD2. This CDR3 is CASRLGEGGLAKNIQYF. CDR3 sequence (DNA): TGCGCCAGCAGGCTGGGGGAGGGCGGGTTGGCCAAAAACATTCAGTACTTC. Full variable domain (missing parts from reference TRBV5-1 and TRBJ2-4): KAGVTQTPRYLIKTRGQQVTLSCSPISGHRSVSWYQQTPGQGLQFLFEYFSETQRNKGNFPGRFSGRQFSNSRSEMNVSTLELGDSALYLCASRLGEGGLAKNIQYFGAGTRLSVL.